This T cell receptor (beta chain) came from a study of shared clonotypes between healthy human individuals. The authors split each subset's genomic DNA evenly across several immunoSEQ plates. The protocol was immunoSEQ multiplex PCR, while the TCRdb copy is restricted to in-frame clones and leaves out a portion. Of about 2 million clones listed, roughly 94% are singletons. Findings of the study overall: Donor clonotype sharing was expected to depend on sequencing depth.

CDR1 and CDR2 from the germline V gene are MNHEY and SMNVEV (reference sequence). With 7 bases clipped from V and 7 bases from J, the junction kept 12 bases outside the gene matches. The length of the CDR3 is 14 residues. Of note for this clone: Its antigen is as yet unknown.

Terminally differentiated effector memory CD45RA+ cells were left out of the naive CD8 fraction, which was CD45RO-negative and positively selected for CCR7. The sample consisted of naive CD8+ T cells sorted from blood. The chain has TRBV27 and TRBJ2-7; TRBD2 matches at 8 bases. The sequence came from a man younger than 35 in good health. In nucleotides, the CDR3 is TGTGCCAGCACCCCCGGGGGGGCCGGGAATGAGCAGTACTTC. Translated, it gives CASTPGGAGNEQYF.